The clone carrying this TCR beta chain was seen only a few times. Its specificity is not known. CDR3 length: 16 residues. V dropped 7 bases and J dropped 2 bases, with 19 bases sitting between them. CDR1 and CDR2 from the germline V gene are LNHNV and YYDKDF (reference sequence). This record belongs to a study of CD8 T cells in ankylosing spondylitis. Points from the study as a whole: Earlier studies detected some motif variants in reactive arthritis synovial fluid and blood. Fewer than 10 highly homologous variants made up a TCR beta motif that seemed to typify ankylosing spondylitis blood.

TCRdb re-called the 5' RACE reads with MiXCR, one entry per CDR3 protein. The sample holds fewer than 400,000 distinct CDR3 sequences, roughly 15% seen once. The TCR sequence derives from a male donor with ankylosing spondylitis or in good health (not recorded which). The chain recombines TRBV15 with TRBJ2-3, with D tentatively TRBD2 (7 bases). What was sequenced was blood, either unsorted or a sorted T cell fraction (not recorded which). The CDR3 region is CATTHSRGGTTDTQYF. In DNA form, the CDR3 reads TGTGCCACCACTCACTCGAGGGGGGGGACCACAGATACGCAGTATTTT. The entire variable domain, with the rest obtained from reference TRBV15 and TRBJ2-3, is as follows: DAMVIQNPRYQVTQFGKPVTLSCSQTLNHNVMYWYQQKSSQAPKLLFHYYDKDFNNEADTPDNFQSRRPNTSFCFLDIRSPGLGDTAMYLCATTHSRGGTTDTQYFGPGTRLTVL.